Listed below are T cell receptor beta chains from one sample, sequenced in a study of cytomegalovirus exposure and HLA in healthy donors. The data were produced by immunoSEQ multiplex PCR, yet TCRdb's version contains in-frame clones alone and is incomplete. This sample carries some 150,000 clones, roughly 60% of them seen once, and the ten largest clones take 2% to 3%. Material: PBMCs. The source is a middle-aged woman in good health and CMV-seronegative. Each CDR3 is given with its conserved first and last residue. A D gene is named only where the DNA matches it firmly. Clone size is given for some rows only: seen once, a few or many times, or a class if the clone is expanded.

>TRBV28|.|15|TRBD2|TRBJ2-3
TGTGCCAGCAATAGCGGGGGGGCCGAGACAGATACGCAGTATTTT
CASNSGGAETDTQYF
>TRBV4-2|.|18|TRBD2|TRBJ2-1
TGTGCCAGCAGCCAGGGACGGGGACTAGCGGGGGCCTACAATGAGCAGTTCTTC
CASSQGRGLAGAYNEQFF
>TRBV28|.|15|TRBD1|TRBJ1-2
TGTGCCAGCAGTTTAAAACAGGGGGCTACCTATGGCTACACCTTC
CASSLKQGATYGYTF
>TRBV6-6|.|14|.|TRBJ1-1
TGTGCCAGCACCCACCCCAGAAGACTCGCTGAAGCTTTCTTT
CASTHPRRLAEAFF
>TRBV5-1|once|15|.|TRBJ1-1
TGCGCCAGCAGCTTGGCCTCGATCAGGGAAACCCCAGCTTTCTTT
CASSLASIRETPAFF
>TRBV5-6|.|15|TRBD1|TRBJ2-5
TGTGCCAGCAGCTCCCAACGACAGGGTTGGGAGACCCAGTACTTC
CASSSQRQGWETQYF
>TRBV5-1|.|15|.|TRBJ2-2
TGCGCCAGCAGCTTGGCCGCCGGACAGCAACGGGAGCTGTTTTTT
CASSLAAGQQRELFF
>TRBV2|few|13|.|TRBJ1-5
TGTGCCAGCAATTATGAGGAAAATCAGCCCCAGCATTTT
CASNYEENQPQHF
>TRBV12-5|.|14|.|TRBJ2-5
TGTGCTAGTGGTTTGGACAGATCCCAAGAGACCCAGTACTTC
CASGLDRSQETQYF
>TRBV11-2|.|16|TRBD2|TRBJ2-7
TGTGCCAGCAGCTTAGCGAGTAGCGGGGCCTCCTACGAGCAGTACTTC
CASSLASSGASYEQYF
>TRBV28|.|14|TRBD1|TRBJ1-6
TGTGCCAGCAGCAACGACAGGGTGGGATCACCCCTCCACTTT
CASSNDRVGSPLHF
>TRBV6-1|.|15|.|TRBJ1-2
TGTGCCACATTAACACGGGGAGGGGGACCTTATGGCTACACCTTC
CATLTRGGGPYGYTF
>TRBV2|.|12|.|TRBJ2-7
TGTGCCAGCAGTGTCCCAGGGAACGAGCAGTACTTC
CASSVPGNEQYF
>TRBV4-1|.|17|.|TRBJ1-1
TGCGCCAGCAGCCTCCCCGGGGGAGGGAGGATGAACACTGAAGCTTTCTTT
CASSLPGGGRMNTEAFF
>TRBV2|.|13|.|TRBJ2-5
TGTGCCAGCAGTTTGGGGGCCGGAGAGACCCAGTACTTC
CASSLGAGETQYF
>TRBV30|.|13|.|TRBJ1-2
TGTGCCTGGAATCTACAGTCGAACTATGGCTACACCTTC
CAWNLQSNYGYTF
>TRBV14|few|14|TRBD1|TRBJ1-1
TGTGCCAGCAGCCGGACAGGGGACGGGTTAGAAGCTTTCTTT
CASSRTGDGLEAFF
>TRBV29-1|.|17|TRBD1|TRBJ2-5
TGCAGCGTTGAAGGGACAGGGGGCGCGCGAATCCAAGAGACCCAGTACTTC
CSVEGTGGARIQETQYF
>TRBV9|.|16|.|TRBJ1-2
TGTGCCAGCAGCGTAGCCTCCGACACCCTATTCTATGGCTACACCTTC
CASSVASDTLFYGYTF
>TRBV5-1|.|15|.|TRBJ2-2
TGCGCCAGCAGCTTGGCCTACAAGGGGGCCGGGGAGCTGTTTTTT
CASSLAYKGAGELFF
>TRBV5-1|.|15|.|TRBJ1-4
TGCGCCAGCAGCTTGACAGGTGCAACTAATGAAAAACTGTTTTTT
CASSLTGATNEKLFF
>TRBV29-1|.|13|.|TRBJ1-5
TGCAGCGTGGCAGAAGGGGGGGACCAGCCCCAGCATTTT
CSVAEGGDQPQHF
>TRBV12-5|.|15|.|TRBJ1-4
TGTGCTAGTGGTTTGTTCCGTGCAACTAATGAAAAACTGTTTTTT
CASGLFRATNEKLFF
>TRBV28|.|12|TRBD1|TRBJ1-2
TGTGCCAGCGCGAACAGGGGCTATGGCTACACCTTC
CASANRGYGYTF